This T cell receptor beta chain is drawn from a study of Ad26.COV2.S vaccination and SARS-CoV-2 variants (dated by TCRdb to the early 2020s). For the study in its entirety: Vaccine-arm donors came from COV1001, a multicentre, randomized, double-blind, placebo-controlled phase I-IIa trial of Ad26.COV2.S in healthy adults. Dosing of Ad26.COV2.S was intramuscular, at either 5x10^10 or 1x10^11 viral particles, delivered as one shot or as two shots spaced 56 days apart. TCRbeta repertoire sequencing served as the tool for gauging how specific and how broad the SARS-CoV-2-reactive T cell receptors were following Ad26.COV2.S vaccination. The TCR-sequenced set comprised about 30 samples: some 19 Ad26.COV2.S vaccine recipients, 5 placebo recipients and 8 SARS-CoV-2 convalescent individuals. Trial participants were randomized into five groups of five, in which low-dose or high-dose Ad26.COV2.S was given once or twice, or placebo was given on both occasions. Investigators did not know the trial group allocation while performing experiments and assessing outcomes. The full study reports these points: Spike-specific TCR breadth was higher in Ad26.COV2.S recipients than in placebo recipients (P = 0.0014). Non-spike TCR breadth was comparable between vaccine and placebo recipients, consistent with the vaccine containing only spike. After vaccination, spike-specific CD8+ and CD4+ T cell responses were reported to show substantial breadth. The study was not powered for comparison of responses between vaccine doses or regimens. The authors noted that total T cell responses may have been underestimated by the TCR breadth and depth analyses.

The label giving this sample's treatment or condition can be read as: 15 to 20 received Ad26.COV2.S at low or high dose, single or two shots; roughly 5 received placebo; per-sample allocation not given. For vaccine and placebo recipients, the sequenced repertoires came from samples collected on day 63 after the first injection. In Cohort 1b, 25 or so adults aged 18-55 years were enrolled at a single site in Boston, USA, between 29 July and 7 August 2020. Ad26.COV2.S was a replication-incompetent adenovirus type 26 vector expressing a prefusion-stabilized SARS-CoV-2 spike protein from the original Wuhan strain. Via the germline V gene, CDR1 is MRHNA and CDR2 SNTAGT. Taken from cysteine to phenylalanine, the CDR3 has 15 residues. Of all the DNA, just the CDR3 is kept, 45 bases in frame from base 1. Compared with germline, V lacks 8 bases and J lacks 4 bases; bases without a gene match: 8. The immunoSEQ Assay was used to sequence TCRbeta CDR3 regions. After extraction, genomic DNA underwent amplification by bias-controlled multiplex PCR, followed by high-throughput sequencing. As for the authors' bioinformatics: To quantify the absolute abundance of every unique TCRbeta CDR3 region, sequences were collapsed and filtered. Usable DNA was measured by amplifying reference genes present in all nucleated cells, and TCRbeta template counts were normalized to that usable DNA to estimate T cell fraction. Repertoire TCRs were annotated as SARS-CoV-2-specific when V gene, CDR3 amino acid sequence and J gene were exactly matched to a known reactive TCR set. The reference SARS-CoV-2 TCR set was obtained from MIRA and was filtered for enrichment in COVID-19-positive ImmuneCODE repertoires, whereby public or cross-reactive TCRs were removed. Using the MIRA antigens, annotated TCRs were further analysed by specific ORF or by position within an ORF. Breadth was defined as the number of annotated unique rearrangements divided by the total number of unique productive rearrangements, and depth was defined as the summed frequency of the annotated unique rearrangements. Two-sided Wilcoxon rank-sum tests were used to compare TCR breadth between groups. Entries here come from immuneACCESS through TCRdb and include only in-frame sequences with V and J called. Some clones fail to appear in such tables; in the studies checked, an unresolved V gene covers under half of the shortfall, and the cause of the remainder is unknown. D and trimming were read from the DNA, whereas the V and J calls and clone size are those reported in that table. Here the sample has approximately 410,000 clones; more than 75% occur a single time. 3.6% of the sample goes to the ten largest clones.

This clone appeared a few times. Its antigen is still unknown. Per-base quality was not reported, and no clone a single base away is much larger than it. The clonotype comes from a person aged 18-60 years who received the Ad26.COV2.S COVID-19 vaccine or a placebo. This specimen was peripheral blood, taken in a trial of Ad26.COV2.S vaccine versus placebo. The V gene is TRBV6-4 and the J gene is TRBJ2-2, with TRBD2 matching 9 junction bases. The nucleotides read TGTGCCAGCCAAGAGACTAGCGGTATCACCGGGGAGCTGTTTTTT. Translated, this gives CASQETSGITGELFF.